Listed below are T cell receptor beta chains from one sample, sequenced in a study of identical twins' blood T cells. In TCRdb, the 5' RACE reads were re-called with MiXCR into one record per CDR3 protein. There are a few hundred thousand distinct CDR3 sequences in the sample; roughly 28% occur only once, and 5.5% to 6.5% lies in the top ten. The sequenced sample consisted of PBMCs. These receptors were obtained from a woman between 18 and 50 years old in good health. CDR3s include the opening cysteine and the closing phenylalanine or tryptophan. D genes are given only for firm matches. Only some rows state a clone size, as once, few, many or a class for expanded clones.

J | size | D | V | CDR3 | DNA
TRBJ2-3 | NA | TRBD2 | TRBV20-1 | CSASAPRAGGSTDTQYF | TGCAGTGCTAGTGCCCCCCGAGCGGGGGGCAGCACGGATACGCAGTATTTT
TRBJ1-2 | NA | NA | TRBV11-2 | CASSLDKHVNYVYTF | TGTGCCAGCAGCTTAGATAAACACGTGAACTATGTCTACACCTTC
TRBJ1-1 | NA | NA | TRBV29-1 | CSAARGTEAFF | TGCAGCGCCGCCAGGGGAACTGAAGCTTTCTTT
TRBJ1-1 | NA | NA | TRBV6-5 | CASSYSGGLKAFF | TGTGCCAGCAGTTACTCGGGGGGACTGAAGGCTTTCTTT
TRBJ2-7 | few | NA | TRBV14 | CASSQVWRDYEQYF | TGTGCCAGCAGCCAAGTTTGGAGGGACTACGAGCAGTACTTC
TRBJ2-3 | NA | NA | TRBV5-1 | CASSLDPGNQGTQYF | TGCGCCAGCAGCTTGGATCCCGGGAACCAGGGTACGCAGTATTTT
TRBJ2-7 | NA | NA | TRBV9 | CASSATGGMNEQYF | TGTGCCAGCAGCGCAACCGGAGGTATGAACGAGCAGTACTTC
TRBJ1-4 | few | NA | TRBV20-1 | CSLGRSNEKLFF | TGCAGTCTTGGGAGGAGTAATGAAAAACTGTTTTTT
TRBJ1-1 | NA | NA | TRBV12-3/TRBV12-4 | CASSLWSLPLF | TGTGCCAGCAGTTTATGGAGCCTACCCTTGTTT
TRBJ1-2 | NA | NA | TRBV15 | CATSRDPPLYGYTF | TGTGCCACCAGCAGAGATCCCCCCCTCTATGGCTACACCTTC